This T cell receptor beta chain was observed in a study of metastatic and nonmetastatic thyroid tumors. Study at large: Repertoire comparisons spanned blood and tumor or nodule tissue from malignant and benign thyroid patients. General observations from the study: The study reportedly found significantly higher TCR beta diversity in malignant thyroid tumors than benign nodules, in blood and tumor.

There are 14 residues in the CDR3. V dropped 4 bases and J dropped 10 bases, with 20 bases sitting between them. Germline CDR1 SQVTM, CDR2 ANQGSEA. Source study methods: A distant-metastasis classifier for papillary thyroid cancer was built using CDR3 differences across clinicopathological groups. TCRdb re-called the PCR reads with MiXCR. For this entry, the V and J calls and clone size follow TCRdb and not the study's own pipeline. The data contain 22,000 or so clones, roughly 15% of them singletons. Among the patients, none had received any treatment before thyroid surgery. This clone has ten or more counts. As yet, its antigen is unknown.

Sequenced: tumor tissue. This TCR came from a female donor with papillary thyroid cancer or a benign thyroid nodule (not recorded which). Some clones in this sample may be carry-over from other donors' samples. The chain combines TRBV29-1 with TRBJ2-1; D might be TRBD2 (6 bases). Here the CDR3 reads CSVAGDLFVGEQFF. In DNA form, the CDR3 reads TGCAGCGTTGCTGGGGACTTGTTCGTTGGGGAGCAGTTCTTC.